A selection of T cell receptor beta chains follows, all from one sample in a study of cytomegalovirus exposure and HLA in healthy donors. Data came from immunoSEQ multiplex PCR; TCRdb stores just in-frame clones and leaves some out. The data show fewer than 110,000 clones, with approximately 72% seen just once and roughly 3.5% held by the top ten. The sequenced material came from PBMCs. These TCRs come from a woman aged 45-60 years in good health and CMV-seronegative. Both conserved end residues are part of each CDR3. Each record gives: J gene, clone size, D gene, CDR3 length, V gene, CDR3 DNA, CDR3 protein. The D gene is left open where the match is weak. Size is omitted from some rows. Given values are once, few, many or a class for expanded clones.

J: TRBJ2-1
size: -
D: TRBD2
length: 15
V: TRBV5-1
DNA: TGCGCCAGCAGCATTAGCGGGGGGCCCTACAATGAGCAGTTCTTC
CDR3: CASSISGGPYNEQFF

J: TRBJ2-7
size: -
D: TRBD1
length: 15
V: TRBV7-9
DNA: TGTGCCAGCAGGTCCGGGACAGGGTCCACCTACGAGCAGTACTTC
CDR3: CASRSGTGSTYEQYF

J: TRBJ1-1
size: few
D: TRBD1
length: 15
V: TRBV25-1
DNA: TGTGCCAGCAGCCTGACAGGGGCGATGAACACTGAAGCTTTCTTT
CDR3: CASSLTGAMNTEAFF

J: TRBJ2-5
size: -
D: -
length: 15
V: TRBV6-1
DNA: TGTGCCAGCAGTGAGGATCGCTGGGCCCGTGAGACCCAGTACTTC
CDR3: CASSEDRWARETQYF

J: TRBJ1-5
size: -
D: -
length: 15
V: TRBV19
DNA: TGTGCCAGTAGTACGACAGGTAATAGCAATCAGCCCCAGCATTTT
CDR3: CASSTTGNSNQPQHF

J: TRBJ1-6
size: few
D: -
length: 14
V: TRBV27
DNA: TGTGCCAGCAGTAAAGGGGCCTCTAATTCACCCCTCCACTTT
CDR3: CASSKGASNSPLHF

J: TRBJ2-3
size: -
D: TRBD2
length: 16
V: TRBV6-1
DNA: TGTGCCAGCAGTGAAGTGGGCGGGGGGCTCACAGATACGCAGTATTTT
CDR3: CASSEVGGGLTDTQYF

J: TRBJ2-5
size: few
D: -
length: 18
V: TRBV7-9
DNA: TGTGCCAGCAGCCCATCGGGGGTGACAGGGAGAGGCCAAGAGACCCAGTACTTC
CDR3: CASSPSGVTGRGQETQYF

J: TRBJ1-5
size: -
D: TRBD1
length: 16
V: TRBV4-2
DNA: TGTGCCAGCAGCCAAGTTGGGACAGTGGACAATCAGCCCCAGCATTTT
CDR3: CASSQVGTVDNQPQHF

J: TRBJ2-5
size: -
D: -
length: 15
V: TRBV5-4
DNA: TGTGCCAGCAGAGACAGCTCACTGTTCCAAGAGACCCAGTACTTC
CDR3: CASRDSSLFQETQYF

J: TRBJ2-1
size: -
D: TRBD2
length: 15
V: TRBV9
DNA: TGTGCCAGCAGCGCGGGACTAGCGGATTACAATGAGCAGTTCTTC
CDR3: CASSAGLADYNEQFF

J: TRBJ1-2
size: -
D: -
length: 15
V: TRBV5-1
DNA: TGCGCCAGCAGCTTGGTACAGGGAGTAGGCTATGGCTACACCTTC
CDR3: CASSLVQGVGYGYTF

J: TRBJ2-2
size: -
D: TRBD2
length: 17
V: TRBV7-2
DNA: TGTGCCAGCAGCTTAGATTTCACTAGCGGGGTCACCGGGGAGCTGTTTTTT
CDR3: CASSLDFTSGVTGELFF

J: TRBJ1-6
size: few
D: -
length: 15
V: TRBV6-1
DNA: TGTGCCAGCAGTGTTCGGGACACGGATAATTCACCCCTCCACTTT
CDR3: CASSVRDTDNSPLHF

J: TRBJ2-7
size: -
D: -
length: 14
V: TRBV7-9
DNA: TGTGCCAGCACCTTAGGGGGCGGGACCTACGAGCAGTACTTC
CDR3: CASTLGGGTYEQYF

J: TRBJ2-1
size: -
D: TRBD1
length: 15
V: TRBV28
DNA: TGTGCCAGCAGACCCGAGGGACAGGGCAACAATGAGCAGTTCTTC
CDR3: CASRPEGQGNNEQFF

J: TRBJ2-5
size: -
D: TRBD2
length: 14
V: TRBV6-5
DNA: TGTGCCAGCAGTTTAACTAGCGGGGGAGAGACCCAGTACTTC
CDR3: CASSLTSGGETQYF

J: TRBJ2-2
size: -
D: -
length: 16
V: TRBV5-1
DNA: TGCGCCAGCAGCTTGGGTCCGCGGACGAACACCGGGGAGCTGTTTTTT
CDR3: CASSLGPRTNTGELFF

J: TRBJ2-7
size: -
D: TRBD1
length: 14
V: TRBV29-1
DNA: TGCAGCGTGGCGGGGACAGGGGGCTCTTACGAGCAGTACTTC
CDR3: CSVAGTGGSYEQYF

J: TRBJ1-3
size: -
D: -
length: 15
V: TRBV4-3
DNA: TGCGCCAGCAGCCTCGACGGGAGCTCTGGAAACACCATATATTTT
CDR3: CASSLDGSSGNTIYF

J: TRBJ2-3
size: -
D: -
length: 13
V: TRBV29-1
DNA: TGCAGCGTACACGGCGGGGTCACAGATACGCAGTATTTT
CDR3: CSVHGGVTDTQYF

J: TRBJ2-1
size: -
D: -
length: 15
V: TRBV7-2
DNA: TGTGCCAGCAGCCGGCGGGATGGGAGGCTCAATGAGCAGTTCTTC
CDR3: CASSRRDGRLNEQFF

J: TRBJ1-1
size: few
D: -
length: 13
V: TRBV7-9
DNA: TGTGCCAGCAGCTTCGGGGAGAACACTGAAGCTTTCTTT
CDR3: CASSFGENTEAFF

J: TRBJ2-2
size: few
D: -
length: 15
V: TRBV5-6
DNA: TGTGCCAGCAGCCCGGACGGGGTTATCACCGGGGAGCTGTTTTTT
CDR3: CASSPDGVITGELFF

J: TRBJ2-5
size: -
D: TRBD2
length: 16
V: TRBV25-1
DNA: TGTGCCAGCAGTTGGGGGACTAGCGGGATGCCAGAGACCCAGTACTTC
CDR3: CASSWGTSGMPETQYF

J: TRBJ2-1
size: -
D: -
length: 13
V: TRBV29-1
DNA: TGCAGCGTTGAATCTCCCTGGAGCAATGAGCAGTTCTTC
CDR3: CSVESPWSNEQFF

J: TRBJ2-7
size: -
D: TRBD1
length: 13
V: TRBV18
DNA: TGTGCCAGCTCACCGGACAGGAGCACCGAGCAGTACTTC
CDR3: CASSPDRSTEQYF

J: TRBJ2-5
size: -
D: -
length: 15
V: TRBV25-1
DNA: TGTGCCAGCAGTGTCTCACTAGCCCTCCAAGAGACCCAGTACTTC
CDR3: CASSVSLALQETQYF

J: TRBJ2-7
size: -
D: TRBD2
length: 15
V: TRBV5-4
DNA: TGTGCCAGCAGCTTGGCTAGCGGGGTCTCCTACGAGCAGTACTTC
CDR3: CASSLASGVSYEQYF

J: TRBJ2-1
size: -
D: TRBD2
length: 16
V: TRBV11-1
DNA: TGTGCCAGCAGCTGGGGAGCGGGGGGGCCAGATGATGAGCAGTTCTTC
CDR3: CASSWGAGGPDDEQFF

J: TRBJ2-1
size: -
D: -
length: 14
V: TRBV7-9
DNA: TGTGCCAGCAGCTTTGGGGGGGCTGGGTTTGAGCAGTTCTTC
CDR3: CASSFGGAGFEQFF

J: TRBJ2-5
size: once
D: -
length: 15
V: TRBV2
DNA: TGTGCCAGCAGTGAAGCGAGCTGGGCTGTACAGACCCAGTACTTC
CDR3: CASSEASWAVQTQYF

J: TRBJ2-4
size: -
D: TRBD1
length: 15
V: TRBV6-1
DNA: TGTGCCAGCAGTGAACAGGGGGTTGCCAAAAACATTCAGTACTTC
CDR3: CASSEQGVAKNIQYF

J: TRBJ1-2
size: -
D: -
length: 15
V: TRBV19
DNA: TGTGCCAGTATAGGAGGGGGGGGTGACAGCTATGGCTACACCTTC
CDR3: CASIGGGGDSYGYTF

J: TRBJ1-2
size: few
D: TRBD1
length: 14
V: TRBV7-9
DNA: TGTGCCAGCAGCCCAGGGGGCGGGCCGTATGGCTACACCTTC
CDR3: CASSPGGGPYGYTF

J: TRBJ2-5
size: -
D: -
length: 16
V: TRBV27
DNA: TGTGCCAGCAGTTTATGGGGAGGGGGAGTAGGAGAGACCCAGTACTTC
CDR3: CASSLWGGGVGETQYF

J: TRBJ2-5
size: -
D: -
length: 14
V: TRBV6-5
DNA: TGTGCCAGCAGTTACTTCGGGACTGAAGAGACCCAGTACTTC
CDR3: CASSYFGTEETQYF

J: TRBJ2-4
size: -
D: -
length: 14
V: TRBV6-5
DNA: TGTGCCAGCAGAGCAGGGTGGGAAGAGGACATTCAGTACTTC
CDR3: CASRAGWEEDIQYF

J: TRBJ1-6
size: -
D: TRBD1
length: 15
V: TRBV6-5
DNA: TGTGCCAGCAGTTACACGACAGGGGATGACTCACCCCTCCACTTT
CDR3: CASSYTTGDDSPLHF

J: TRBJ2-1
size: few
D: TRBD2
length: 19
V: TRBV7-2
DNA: TGTGCCAGCAGCTTAGCCCTTATGGGGGAGGGCCCTCGATACAATGAGCAGTTCTTC
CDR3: CASSLALMGEGPRYNEQFF

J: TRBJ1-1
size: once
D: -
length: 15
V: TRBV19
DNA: TGTGCCGCGAACCCGGGGGTGGGGATTAACACTGAAGCTTTCTTT
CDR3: CAANPGVGINTEAFF

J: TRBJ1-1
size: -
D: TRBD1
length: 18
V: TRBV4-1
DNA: TGCGCCAGCAGCCAACCGATCCGTACAGGGGCGAGGAACACTGAAGCTTTCTTT
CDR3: CASSQPIRTGARNTEAFF

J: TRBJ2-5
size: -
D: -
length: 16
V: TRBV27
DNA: TGTGCCAGCAGTTTAAGTGCGGGACAGCTTATAGAGACCCAGTACTTC
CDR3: CASSLSAGQLIETQYF

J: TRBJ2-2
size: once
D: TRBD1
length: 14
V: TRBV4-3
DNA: TGCGCCAGCAGCCCCGACAGGGCCCCCGGGGAGCTGTTTTTT
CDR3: CASSPDRAPGELFF

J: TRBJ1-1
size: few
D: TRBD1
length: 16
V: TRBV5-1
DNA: TGCGCCAGCAGCTTGGCCCGGGACAGGGTGAACACTGAAGCTTTCTTT
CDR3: CASSLARDRVNTEAFF

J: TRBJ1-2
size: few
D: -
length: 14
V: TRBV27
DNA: TGTGCCAGCAGTTTAAACTCATTAGTCTATGGCTACACCTTC
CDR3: CASSLNSLVYGYTF

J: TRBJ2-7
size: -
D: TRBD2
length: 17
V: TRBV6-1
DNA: TGTGCCAGCAGTGATTTCGGGGTCAGGGAGGGGAGTAACGAGCAGTACTTC
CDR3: CASSDFGVREGSNEQYF

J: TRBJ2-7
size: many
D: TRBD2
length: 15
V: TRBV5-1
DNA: TGCGCCAGCAGGGAACGAGCGGGAGTGGTGTACGAGCAGTACTTC
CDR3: CASRERAGVVYEQYF

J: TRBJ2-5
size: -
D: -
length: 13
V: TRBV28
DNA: TGTGCCACCAGGGGACTACCGGTAGAGACCCAGTACTTC
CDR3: CATRGLPVETQYF

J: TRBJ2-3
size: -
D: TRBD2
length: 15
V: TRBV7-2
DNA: TGTGCCAGCAGCTTCGGTAGCGGGGGGGTGGATACGCAGTATTTT
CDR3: CASSFGSGGVDTQYF